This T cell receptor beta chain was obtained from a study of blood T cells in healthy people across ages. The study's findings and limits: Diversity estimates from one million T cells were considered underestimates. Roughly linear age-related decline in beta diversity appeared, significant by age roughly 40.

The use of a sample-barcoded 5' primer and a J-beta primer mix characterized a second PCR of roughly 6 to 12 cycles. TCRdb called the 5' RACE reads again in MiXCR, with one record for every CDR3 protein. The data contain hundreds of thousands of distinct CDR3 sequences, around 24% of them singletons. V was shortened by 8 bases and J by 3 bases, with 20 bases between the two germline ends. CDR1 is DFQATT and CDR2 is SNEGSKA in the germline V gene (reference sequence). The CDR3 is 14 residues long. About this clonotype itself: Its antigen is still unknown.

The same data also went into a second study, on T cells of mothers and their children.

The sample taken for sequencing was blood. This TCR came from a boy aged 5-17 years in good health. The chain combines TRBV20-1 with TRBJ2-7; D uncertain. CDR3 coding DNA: TGCAGTACCCGCCCGTCGGCGGAGAACTACGAGCAGTACTTC. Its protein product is CSTRPSAENYEQYF.